These 18 T cell receptor beta chains originate from one sample sequenced in a study of shared clonotypes between healthy human individuals. Method: immunoSEQ multiplex PCR; TCRdb's copy keeps in-frame clones and lacks some. This table holds approximately 1.9 million clones, 90% to 95% found once. Naive CD8 populations comprised CD45RO-negative cells positively selected for CCR7, excluding terminally differentiated effector memory CD45RA+ cells. Sequencing was performed on naive CD8+ T cells from PBMCs. These receptor sequences come from a man aged 18 to 29 in good health. Some clones in this sample may be carry-over from other donors' samples.

The gene calls are TRBV11-2 and TRBJ2-1; no reliable D call. The CDR3 consists of 14 residues. Germline CDR1 is SGHAT and CDR2 is FQNNGV. Between the trimmed V and J ends, which lost 2 bases and 8 bases, there was a span of 13 bases. CDR3: CASSLLYSFDEQFF. The DNA for the CDR3 is TGTGCCAGCAGCTTACTATACTCGTTCGATGAGCAGTTCTTC.

V usage is TRBV13 and J usage is TRBJ2-7, with 8 bases fitting TRBD1. The germline V gene encodes CDR1 PRHDT and CDR2 FYEKMQ (reference sequence). J was trimmed by 4 bases and V by 5 bases; bases with no gene match: 16. The CDR3 runs 17 residues. The CDR3 coding sequence is TGTGCCAGCAGCGATCGGGTGGCCGGACAGGGTTTTTACGAGCAGTACTTC. Translation gives CASSDRVAGQGFYEQYF. Supplemented by reference TRBV13 and TRBJ2-7, the full variable domain reads AAGVIQSPRHLIKEKRETATLKCYPIPRHDTVYWYQQGPGQDPQFLISFYEKMQSDKGSIPDRFSAQQFSDYHSELNMSSLELGDSALYFCASSDRVAGQGFYEQYFGPGTRLTVT.

V and J are TRBV19 and TRBJ2-5, with 9 bases lining up with TRBD1. CDR1 is LNHDA and CDR2 is SQIVND in the germline V gene (reference sequence). The CDR3 has 16 amino acids. V gave up 5 bases and J gave up 0 bases; unmatched junction bases: 7. DNA for the CDR3: TGTGCCAGTAGTCGTCCGGGACAGGGAAACCAAGAGACCCAGTACTTC. This sequence encodes CASSRPGQGNQETQYF.

The chain employs TRBV6-1 and TRBJ1-4; D ambiguous. The CDR3 length is 14 residues. V gave up 6 bases and J gave up 7 bases, with 15 bases separating them. CDR1 and CDR2 from the germline V gene are MNHNS and SASEGT. CDR3 sequence: CASRGVGDGEKLFF. In DNA, the CDR3 is TGTGCCAGCAGGGGAGTGGGCGATGGTGAAAAACTGTTTTTT.

A single count supports this clone. This chain uses TRBV4-1 with TRBJ2-3; 13 bases fit TRBD2. There are 17 residues in the CDR3. V trimming: 5 bases; J trimming: 2 bases; junction bases outside the gene matches: 7. Germline CDR1 MGHRA, CDR2 YSYEKL. This CDR3 is CASSSRLAGGNTDTQYF. CDR3 in DNA: TGCGCCAGCAGCTCCAGACTAGCGGGAGGAAACACAGATACGCAGTATTTT.

The chain joins TRBV2 to TRBJ2-7; D ambiguous. The germline V and J ends were trimmed by 6 bases and 7 bases, with 13 bases remaining between them. Germline loops: CDR1 SNHLY, CDR2 FYNNEI. There are 12 residues in the CDR3. CDR3 coding DNA: TGTGCCAGCAGAAACCCAGTGGGGGAGCAGTACTTC. Translating it yields CASRNPVGEQYF.

J is TRBJ2-7 and V is TRBV11-2; no clear D gene. V gave up 1 base and J gave up 6 bases, with 10 bases separating them. Germline CDR1 and CDR2: SGHAT and FQNNGV. CDR3 size: 13 residues. The CDR3 loop is CASSLGEIREQYF. CDR3 nucleotides: TGTGCCAGCAGCTTAGGGGAAATCCGCGAGCAGTACTTC.

The rearrangement joins TRBV4-3 to TRBJ2-1; weak D call: TRBD2 (5 bases). Germline values: CDR1 LGHNA, CDR2 YSLEER. V was trimmed by 3 bases and J by 2 bases, leaving 11 bases between them. The CDR3 has 15 amino acids. The CDR3 loop reads CASSQWRVAYNEQFF. The CDR3, as DNA: TGCGCCAGCAGCCAGTGGCGGGTCGCCTACAATGAGCAGTTCTTC.

CDR3 sequence (DNA): TGTGCCAGCAGCTTGTTGGGACGTTCATCCTACGAGCAGTACTTC. Translation gives CASSLLGRSSYEQYF. The chain joins TRBV5-4 to TRBJ2-7; D tentatively fits TRBD1 or TRBD2 (5 bases each). Germline assignment: CDR1 SGHNT and CDR2 YYREEE (reference sequence). The CDR3 sequence is 15 residues long. V lost 1 base and J 1 base, leaving 12 bases between the germline ends.

CDR3 region: CASSLINTGELFF. CDR3 nucleotide sequence: TGTGCCAGCAGCTTAATTAACACCGGGGAGCTGTTTTTT. The rearrangement links TRBV7-7 to TRBJ2-2; no reliable D call. The CDR3 contains 13 residues. Trimming took 2 bases from V and 2 from J, leaving 3 bases between them. The germline V gene has CDR1 SSHAT and CDR2 FNYEAQ (reference sequence).

The chain recombines TRBV18 with TRBJ2-6, with TRBD1 identical over 8 bases. After removal of 3 bases from V and 0 bases from J, the junction contained 1 base not matched to a gene. There are 16 residues in the CDR3. The germline V gene has CDR1 KGHSH and CDR2 LQKENI. DNA for the CDR3: TGTGCCAGCTCACCGGACAGGGCCTCTGGGGCCAACGTCCTGACTTTC. Its protein is CASSPDRASGANVLTF.

J is TRBJ2-3 and V is TRBV11-3; 12 nucleotides line up with TRBD2. The J segment lost 0 bases and the V segment lost 5 bases, leaving 15 bases of the junction unmatched. The CDR3 extends over 20 amino acids. CDR1 SGHNT and CDR2 YENEEA come from the germline V gene. CDR3 loop: CASSAQLPTSGGLSTDTQYF. The CDR3, as DNA: TGTGCCAGCAGCGCACAATTACCGACTAGCGGGGGACTTAGCACAGATACGCAGTATTTT.

The CDR3 protein is CAISELGAPYEQYF. The DNA of the CDR3 is TGTGCCATCAGTGAGCTGGGGGCGCCCTACGAGCAGTACTTC. This chain links TRBV10-3 with TRBJ2-7; D is possibly TRBD1 (6 bases). The CDR3 runs to 14 residues. Germline loops: CDR1 ENHRY, CDR2 SYGVKD. With 2 bases removed from V and 2 bases from J, the gap between germline ends came to 10 bases.

The chain has TRBV29-1 and TRBJ2-7, with D possibly matching TRBD2 (5 bases). The V gene lost 6 bases and the J gene lost 4 bases, with 13 bases spanning the gap. Germline CDR1 reads SQVTM; CDR2 reads ANQGSEA. The CDR3 consists of 12 residues. CDR3 sequence: CSVAPGEYEQYF. The CDR3 DNA follows: TGCAGCGTGGCCCCCGGGGAGTACGAGCAGTACTTC.

The chain combines TRBV4-3 with TRBJ1-1, with a weak D call TRBD1 (5 bases). The germline CDR1 and CDR2 sequences are LGHNA and YSLEER. V dropped 4 bases and J dropped 11 bases, with 23 bases sitting between them. The CDR3 is 15 residues long. The CDR3 loop is CASSPGHAGVGGAFF. The CDR3 region has the DNA TGCGCCAGCAGCCCAGGTCACGCGGGGGTCGGAGGGGCTTTCTTT.

The rearrangement uses TRBV7-6 and TRBJ2-7; D uncertain. The germline CDR1 and CDR2 sequences are SGHVS and FNYEAQ. There are 13 residues in the CDR3. Trimming left V 0 bases short and J 4 bases short, with 7 bases between. The DNA of the CDR3 is TGTGCCAGCAGCTTAGCAGAGATTTACGAGCAGTACTTC. Translated: CASSLAEIYEQYF. The complete variable domain, with remaining parts taken from reference TRBV7-6 and TRBJ2-7, reads GAGVSQSPRYKVTKRGQDVALRCDPISGHVSLYWYRQALGQGPEFLTYFNYEAQQDKSGLPNDRFSAERPEGSISTLTIQRTEQRDSAMYRCASSLAEIYEQYFGPGTRLTVT.

This clone has more than one count but fewer than ten. The sample contains more than one DNA sequence encoding this CDR3. The rearrangement links TRBV27 to TRBJ1-1; D is ambiguous. The V end lost 5 bases, the J end lost 6 bases, and 7 bases lay between the germline ends. The CDR3 runs to 11 residues. In germline, CDR1 is MNHEY, CDR2 SMNVEV (reference sequence). Here the CDR3 reads CASSLGPEAFF. The CDR3 DNA is TGTGCCAGCAGTCTAGGCCCTGAAGCTTTCTTT.

V is TRBV11-2 and J is TRBJ2-1, with 10 bases lining up with TRBD2. CDR1 is SGHAT, CDR2 FQNNGV, per germline. The CDR3 is 16 residues long. Trimming removed 0 bases from V and 3 bases from J; junction bases left unmatched: 2. As DNA, the CDR3 is TGTGCCAGCAGCTTAGATGGACTAGCGGTCTACAATGAGCAGTTCTTC. Translated, it gives CASSLDGLAVYNEQFF.